These 18 T cell receptor beta chains originate from one sample sequenced in a study of blood T cell repertoires in COVID-19. Data came from immunoSEQ multiplex PCR; TCRdb stores just in-frame clones and leaves some out. The sample has under 200,000 clones, around 87% seen once. Sequenced material: peripheral blood. The receptors here all came from a woman older than 75 with COVID-19, enrolled during active disease.

This clone was seen a single time. The chain is built from TRBV19 and TRBJ2-3; TRBD2 agrees at 11 bases. V shed 3 bases, J shed 2 bases, and the junction held 4 bases outside the gene matches. Germline V gene lookup returns CDR1 LNHDA and CDR2 SQIVND (reference sequence). This CDR3 has 16 residues. This CDR3 reads CASSIVAGGITDTQYF. The CDR3 DNA sequence: TGTGCCAGTAGTATCGTAGCGGGAGGGATCACAGATACGCAGTATTTT.

This sequence joins TRBV6-5 and TRBJ2-3, with TRBD2 matching 10 bases. This CDR3 has 14 residues. J gave up 10 bases and V 5 bases, and 9 bases lay outside the gene matches. CDR1 and CDR2 from the germline V gene are MNHEY and SVGAGI. The CDR3 reads CASSLGSSGSAQYF. CDR3 DNA sequence: TGTGCCAGCAGTCTTGGTTCTAGCGGGAGTGCGCAGTATTTT.

This chain connects TRBV28 to TRBJ2-7; TRBD1 aligns across 7 bases. CDR3 length equals 18 residues. From germline, CDR1 is MDHEN and CDR2 SYDVKM. The V gene end was trimmed by 7 bases and the J gene end by 2 bases; junction bases not matched to a gene: 20. CDR3 residues: CASKRNPGQHIDPYEQYF. CDR3 nucleotide sequence: TGTGCCAGCAAGCGAAACCCGGGACAGCATATAGACCCCTACGAGCAGTACTTC.

The gene calls are TRBV5-1 and TRBJ1-5; TRBD1 agrees at 10 bases. Germline CDR1 is SGHRS and CDR2 is YFSETQ. This CDR3 is 14 amino acids long. J gave up 5 bases and V 3 bases, and 2 bases lay outside the gene matches. DNA for the CDR3: TGCGCCAGCAGCTCGACAGGGGGCGATCAGCCCCAGCATTTT. Its protein product is CASSSTGGDQPQHF. Filled out from reference TRBV5-1 and TRBJ1-5, the complete variable domain reads KAGVTQTPRYLIKTRGQQVTLSCSPISGHRSVSWYQQTPGQGLQFLFEYFSETQRNKGNFPGRFSGRQFSNSRSEMNVSTLELGDSALYLCASSSTGGDQPQHFGDGTRLSIL.

The V gene is TRBV5-1, the J gene TRBJ1-1; D is perhaps TRBD1 (5 bases). Germline CDR1 and CDR2: SGHRS and YFSETQ. This CDR3 has 17 amino acids. Trimming removed 0 bases from V and 0 bases from J, with 15 bases in between. The CDR3: CASSLAGQGGMNTEAFF. CDR3 DNA sequence: TGCGCCAGCAGCTTGGCCGGTCAGGGTGGCATGAACACTGAAGCTTTCTTT. Full variable domain (rest looked up from reference TRBV5-1 and TRBJ1-1): KAGVTQTPRYLIKTRGQQVTLSCSPISGHRSVSWYQQTPGQGLQFLFEYFSETQRNKGNFPGRFSGRQFSNSRSEMNVSTLELGDSALYLCASSLAGQGGMNTEAFFGQGTRLTVV.

The chain has TRBV11-1 and TRBJ2-3; unclear D gene. CDR1 is SGHAT, CDR2 FQDESV, per germline (reference sequence). V lost 4 bases, J lost 3 bases, and 2 bases lay in between. The CDR3 length is 11 residues. For the CDR3, the DNA is TGTGCCAGCAGCTCAACAGATACGCAGTATTTT. This gives the protein CASSSTDTQYF.

The V gene is TRBV7-9, the J gene TRBJ1-4; no firm D call. This CDR3 is built from 15 residues. Germline V gene data show CDR1 as SEHNR and CDR2 as FQNEAQ (reference sequence). V was shortened by 0 bases and J by 4 bases, with 9 bases between the two germline ends. DNA for the CDR3: TGTGCCAGCAGCTTAGCGGGTCAGGTTAATGAAAAACTGTTTTTT. Protein sequence: CASSLAGQVNEKLFF.

On this clone: At one end the junction does not follow the germline gene, possibly because of a read error. J is TRBJ2-5 and V is TRBV7-7; the match to TRBD1 covers 9 bases. CDR1 and CDR2 from the germline V gene are SSHAT and FNYEAQ (reference sequence). The CDR3 covers 14 residues. The CDR3 nucleotides are TGTGCTAGCAGCTTACAGGGGGCCCTGGAGACCCAGTACTTC. It encodes CASSLQGALETQYF.

The table lists this clone with a count of one. This chain uses TRBV3-1 (or the pseudogene TRBV3-2) with TRBJ1-2; 7 positions agree with TRBD1. The CDR3 is 15 residues long. J was trimmed by 4 bases and V by 7 bases; bases with no gene match: 12. CDR1 is LGHDT and CDR2 is YNNKEL in the germline V gene (reference sequence). Here the CDR3 reads CASTSPGGRPYGYTF. As DNA, the CDR3 is TGTGCCAGCACCTCCCCAGGGGGGCGCCCCTATGGCTACACCTTC.

The CDR3 DNA reads as TGTGCCAGTCTTTGGGGGCAAAACGGCCTCGGCACTGAAGCTTTCTTT. As protein: CASLWGQNGLGTEAFF. The V gene is TRBV2, the J gene TRBJ1-1, with a weak D call TRBD1 (6 bases). This CDR3 region has 16 residues. CDR1 is SNHLY, CDR2 FYNNEI, per germline. The ends were cut back, 9 bases at V and 4 bases at J, with 24 bases in the middle. Based on the CDR3 plus reference TRBV2 and TRBJ1-1, the full variable domain is EPEVTQTPSHQVTQMGQEVILRCVPISNHLYFYWYRQILGQKVEFLVSFYNNEISEKSEIFDDQFSVERPDGSNFTLKIRSTKLEDSAMYFCASLWGQNGLGTEAFFGQGTRLTVV.

About this clone itself: At one end, the junction sequence differs from germline, possibly due to a read error. This sequence joins TRBV7-3 and TRBJ1-3, with no clear D. Germline V gene sequence: CDR1 SGHTA, CDR2 FQGTGA. There are 14 residues in the CDR3. CDR3 nucleotides: TGTGCCAGCAGCTTAAGTCGGGATGGAGACACCATATATTTT. This sequence encodes CASSLSRDGDTIYF.

The chain links TRBV9 to TRBJ2-1; 9 nucleotides line up with TRBD1. The V gene end was trimmed by 3 bases and the J gene end by 9 bases; junction bases not matched to a gene: 7. The CDR3 spans 14 residues. CDR1 and CDR2 from the germline V gene are SGDLS and YYNGEE. The CDR3 DNA reads TGTGCCAGCAGCGCCGGGACAGGGTTTGGTGAGCAGTTCTTC. This encodes CASSAGTGFGEQFF.

This clone has only one observation. The V gene is TRBV6-5, the J gene TRBJ1-6; weak D call: TRBD1 (5 bases). Trimming shortened V by 7 bases and J by 1 base, and 11 bases separated the two germline ends. The CDR3 spans 15 residues. Germline lookup yields CDR1 MNHEY and CDR2 SVGAGI. The CDR3 DNA reads as TGTGCCAGCATCGGGGGGGGGTCCTATAATTCACCCCTCCACTTT. Translated: CASIGGGSYNSPLHF.

The chain has TRBV28 and TRBJ2-1, with 7 bases that match TRBD2. The CDR3 is 13 residues long. Germline values: CDR1 MDHEN, CDR2 SYDVKM. The J segment lost 9 bases and the V segment lost 3 bases, leaving 5 bases of the junction unmatched. The CDR3 bases are TGTGCCAGCAGTTTGCGGGAGAATCGTGAGCAGTTCTTC. It is translated as CASSLRENREQFF.

The J gene is TRBJ1-2, the V gene TRBV28; possibly TRBD1 for D (6 bases). CDR3 length: 15 residues. V lost 3 bases and J lost 6, with 17 bases in between. Per germline, CDR1 MDHEN and CDR2 SYDVKM. CDR3 in DNA: TGTGCCAGCAGTTTGTCAGGGGCACTCAAGGATGGCTACACCTTC. It encodes CASSLSGALKDGYTF.

V usage is TRBV14 and J usage is TRBJ1-1; tentatively, D is TRBD1 (5 bases). V was trimmed by 3 bases and J by 7 bases, leaving 12 bases between them. The CDR3 runs 13 residues. Per germline, CDR1 SGHDN and CDR2 FVKESK. DNA of the CDR3: TGTGCCAGCAGCCAGGCCATGGGGGGTGAAGCTTTCTTT. Encoded protein: CASSQAMGGEAFF.

This clone was observed once. This rearrangement joins TRBV5-6 to TRBJ2-5; TRBD2 agrees at 7 bases. The germline V gene encodes CDR1 SGHDT and CDR2 YYEEEE. This CDR3 spans 14 amino acids. V shed 3 bases and J 2 bases; nucleotides not matched to a gene: 4. As DNA, the CDR3 is TGTGCCAGCAGCTCGGGGACTATACAAGAGACCCAGTACTTC. It translates to CASSSGTIQETQYF.

Only a few counts were recorded for this clone. V is TRBV6-5 and J is TRBJ1-1; 7 nucleotides line up with TRBD1. The J segment lost 8 bases and the V segment lost 5 bases, leaving 8 bases of the junction unmatched. CDR1 is MNHEY, CDR2 SVGAGI, per germline. The CDR3 runs 13 residues. This CDR3 reads CASSITGDIEAFF. The CDR3 bases are TGTGCCAGCAGTATAACAGGGGACATAGAAGCTTTCTTT.